This note documents a single TCR beta chain sequence. Sequenced by immunoSEQ multiplex PCR; TCRdb stores in-frame clones only, minus some. Of 20,000 to 30,000 clones in the sample, 78% were seen once. Treatment in this sample: preoperative locoregional IRX-2 cytokine immunotherapy. Samples came from a phase Ib trial of preoperative locoregional IRX-2 cytokine immunotherapy. Trimming at V came to 5 bases and at J to 5 bases, leaving 10 bases not matched to a gene. Germline V gives CDR1 SGHNT, CDR2 YENEEA. CDR3 length: 15 residues. This sample is drawn from a study of preoperative IRX-2 immunotherapy in early breast cancer.

The chain uses TRBV11-3 and TRBJ2-5; the match to TRBD2 covers 8 bases. The source of this sequence is a human donor with breast cancer. Specimen: lymph node tissue, collected before IRX-2 immunotherapy. The DNA for the CDR3 is TGTGCCAGCAGCCCCTCGGGGGGGCGCGGGGAGACCCAGTACTTC. Translated: CASSPSGGRGETQYF.